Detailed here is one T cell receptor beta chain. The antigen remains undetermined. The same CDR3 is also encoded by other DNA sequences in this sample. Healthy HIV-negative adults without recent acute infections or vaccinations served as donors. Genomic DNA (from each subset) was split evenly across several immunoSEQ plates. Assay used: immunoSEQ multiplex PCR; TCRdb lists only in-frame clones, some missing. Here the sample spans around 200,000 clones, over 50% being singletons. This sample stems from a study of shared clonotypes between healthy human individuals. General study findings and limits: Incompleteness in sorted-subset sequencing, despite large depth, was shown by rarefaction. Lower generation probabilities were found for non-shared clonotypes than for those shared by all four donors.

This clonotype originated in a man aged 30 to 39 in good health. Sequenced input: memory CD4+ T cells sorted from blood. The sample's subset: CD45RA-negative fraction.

CDR3 sequence reads: CASSLDSQETQYF. CDR3 in DNA: TGTGCCAGCAGCTTGGACAGCCAAGAGACCCAGTACTTC. V usage is TRBV5-4 and J usage is TRBJ2-5; D remains unclear. Per germline, CDR1 SGHNT and CDR2 YYREEE (reference sequence). V was clipped by 0 bases and J by 1 base, with 4 bases between them. The length of the CDR3 is 13 residues.